This T cell receptor beta chain was found in a study of graft-versus-host responses after intestinal transplantation (dated by TCRdb to about 2021). Describing the broader study: The transplants that recipients received were multivisceral, liver-intestinal, or isolated intestinal. A peak of at least 4% donor T cells among recipient peripheral blood mononuclear cells was the definition used for donor T cell macrochimerism. To identify alloreactive clones, pre-transplant mixed lymphocyte reaction products were sequenced and then compared with unstimulated pre-transplant donor and recipient T cells. Every recipient was given anti-thymocyte globulin induction, then maintenance tacrolimus and steroids for 3 to 4 years. A cohort of approximately 23 intestinal transplant recipients, including one retransplant, was enrolled, and 3 patients lacking pretransplant specimens were excluded. Rather than going through the commercial service, samples from a few later patients were sequenced in-house on an Illumina MiSeq and processed with MiXCR. Bulk TCR-beta CDR3 sequencing was used to track graft-versus-host and host-versus-graft alloreactive T cell clones in the graft, circulation and bone marrow after intestinal transplantation.

Libraries were built with the immunoSEQ multiplex PCR assay. For most patients, genomic DNA was isolated using the Qiagen DNeasy Blood and Tissue Kit and was shipped frozen to Adaptive Biotechnologies for TCR sequencing. For most patients, high-throughput TCR-beta CDR3 sequencing of genomic DNA was performed by Adaptive Biotechnologies. The published analysis was carried out like this. TCR sequencing data for roughly 20 patients were retrieved from Adaptive's ImmunoSEQ software; three other patients were processed with MiXCR and VDJtools. CD4 versus CD8 sorting errors were corrected by removing sequences found in both subsets at a frequency ratio below 5:1. CDR3 nucleotide sequences shared between donor and recipient were removed because their origin could not be assigned. To be classed as alloreactive, a clone needed at least 2-fold expansion over unstimulated cells and a minimum CFSE-low frequency of 0.002% (template counts) or 0.001% (read counts). A clone was considered mappable if detected in the sequenced pre-transplant spleen, lymph node, or MLR CFSE-low populations of the donor or recipient. The cumulative frequency of alloreactive clones was calculated as a percentage of all sequences, weighted by copy number. In its TCRdb copy, this immuneACCESS table keeps in-frame sequences only and misses some clones. Where compared with another copy, unresolved V genes explain less than half of these, and the others have no known cause. V, J and clone size were drawn from that table, and D and trimming were deduced from the DNA. Here the sample has 150,000 or so clones; 80% to 95% occur a single time. 0.19% of the sample belongs to the ten largest clones.

In the case of this clone: Which antigen it targets is not known. Base qualities are not at hand, and no much larger clone is one base apart.

In light of the paper, this sample's time point label describes: cells obtained before transplantation from donor or recipient. CD3+CD4+ and CD3+CD8+ populations were FACS-sorted from unstimulated pre-transplant donor and recipient cells taken from spleen or lymph nodes. What the study reported, not specific to this receptor: The conclusions were limited by the relatively low number and heterogeneity of the intestinal transplant patients. In the allografts of patients with donor T cell macrochimerism, GvH to HvG T cell clonal ratios were high. Early after transplant, peak levels of circulating GvH clones were found to be associated with declines in HvG clones. GvH clones were detected in recipient bone marrow, and some of these GvH clones were observed earlier in ileal mucosa or blood, consistent with an intestinal mucosal origin.

The TCR originated in a human donor who received an intestinal transplant. Sequenced material: unstimulated CD4+ T cells sorted from spleen or lymph node cells, taken before intestinal transplant.

The CDR3 sequence is CASKSGANVLTF. The bases read TGTGCCAGCAAGTCTGGGGCCAACGTCCTGACTTTC. The chain couples TRBV28 to TRBJ2-6; no D gene is confidently identified. The CDR3 starts with the cysteine, ends with the phenylalanine, and has 12 residues. Only the CDR3 region is kept as DNA, spanning 36 bases read in frame from base 1. Deletion took 7 bases off V and 1 base off J, with a span of 2 bases between the germline ends. The germline V gene gives CDR1 as MDHEN and CDR2 as SYDVKM.